The rows below give T cell receptor beta chains drawn from one sample of a study of shared clonotypes between healthy human individuals. Clones were sequenced by immunoSEQ multiplex PCR, and TCRdb holds only the in-frame ones, with some missing. The sample lists around 690,000 clones; less than 95% were seen once. Sequencing was done on a sample of memory CD8+ T cells from PBMCs. Source of these receptors: a man aged 18 to 35 in good health. Some clones in this sample may be carry-over from other donors' samples. Each CDR3 is given with its conserved first and last residue. D genes are given only for firm matches. Clone size is stated in some rows and not others, as once, few, many or a class when expanded.

D,size,V,J,DNA,CDR3
.,.,TRBV7-2,TRBJ1-1,TGTGCCAGCAGCTTATTGGTGGCCACTGAAGCTTTCTTT,CASSLLVATEAFF
.,few,TRBV30,TRBJ2-2,TGTGCCTGGAGTGACCCCGGGGGCGGCTCGAACACCGGGGAGCTGTTTTTT,CAWSDPGGGSNTGELFF
.,.,TRBV19,TRBJ1-3,TGTGCCAGTAGTATAATGGCTACTCAAAGCACCATATATTTT,CASSIMATQSTIYF
.,.,TRBV15,TRBJ2-7,TGTGCCACCAGCAGAGATGGGGGGCAGGACGAGCAGTACTTC,CATSRDGGQDEQYF
.,once,TRBV28,TRBJ2-7,TGTGCCAGCAGTCCATTCGGGACATTAAATTACGAGCAGTACTTC,CASSPFGTLNYEQYF
.,.,TRBV7-9,TRBJ2-2,TGTGCCAGCAGCCGGCTCATAAAAGACAGGCCGAACACCGGGGAGCTGTTTTTT,CASSRLIKDRPNTGELFF
TRBD2,.,TRBV28,TRBJ2-7,TGTGCCAGCAGTTTTAGCGGGAGGGCGGGTGGCGAGCAGTACTTC,CASSFSGRAGGEQYF
.,.,TRBV19,TRBJ2-1,TGTGCCAGTAGTACCTACCAGGGGATGAGCTCCTACAATGAGCAGTTCTTC,CASSTYQGMSSYNEQFF
TRBD2,.,TRBV28,TRBJ2-3,TGTGCCAGCAGGCGGACTAGCGGGATATCAGATACGCAGTATTTT,CASRRTSGISDTQYF
TRBD1,.,TRBV29-1,TRBJ1-4,TGCAGCGTTGTTGAGACAGGGATTAATGAAAAACTGTTTTTT,CSVVETGINEKLFF
.,.,TRBV6-5,TRBJ2-1,TGTGCCAGCAGCCCAGGGACGGGCTACAATGAGCAGTTCTTC,CASSPGTGYNEQFF
.,.,TRBV28,TRBJ2-5,TGTGCCAGCAGTTTAAGGGAAGAGACCCAGTACTTC,CASSLREETQYF
TRBD2,once,TRBV19,TRBJ2-1,TGTGCCAGTAGTCAACTAGCGGGAGGGGGCAATGAGCAGTTCTTC,CASSQLAGGGNEQFF
.,.,TRBV7-9,TRBJ1-1,TGTGCCAGCAGCGCCGCGCGGGCTTTCTTT,CASSAARAFF
TRBD2,.,TRBV4-2,TRBJ2-3,TGTGCCAGCAGCCACGGACTAGCGGGAGGGGTTAGGACAGATACGCAGTATTTT,CASSHGLAGGVRTDTQYF
.,.,TRBV2,TRBJ2-7,TGTGCCAGCACGCCTTTGGAGGGAACCTACGAGCAGTACTTC,CASTPLEGTYEQYF
.,.,TRBV27,TRBJ2-6,TGTGCCAGCAGTTTAGTCAGGGTTACCTCTGGGGCCAACGTCCTGACTTTC,CASSLVRVTSGANVLTF
.,.,TRBV19,TRBJ1-2,TGTGCCAGTACAAAACAGGGAGCTAACTATGGCTACACCTTC,CASTKQGANYGYTF
.,.,TRBV7-9,TRBJ2-7,TGTGCCAGCAGCTTGGGCAAGCTCTTCTACGAGCAGTACTTC,CASSLGKLFYEQYF
.,.,TRBV27,TRBJ1-1,TGTGCCAGCAGTTGGTCCCCCGGGACTGAAGCTTTCTTT,CASSWSPGTEAFF
.,.,TRBV19,TRBJ1-2,TGTGCCAGTAGCCTGTTTTATGGCTACACCTTC,CASSLFYGYTF
.,.,TRBV5-6,TRBJ2-3,TGTGCCAGCAGCTTCTCCACATCCTGGGGCACAGATACGCAGTATTTT,CASSFSTSWGTDTQYF
.,.,TRBV30,TRBJ1-1,TGTGCCTGGAGTAGAAACACTGAAGCTTTCTTT,CAWSRNTEAFF
.,.,TRBV9,TRBJ2-3,TGTGCCAGCAGCGTAGTCCGAGGAGATACGCAGTATTTT,CASSVVRGDTQYF
.,.,TRBV28,TRBJ2-7,TGTGCCAGCAGGACCGAGTGGGGTGCCTCCTACGAGCAGTACTTC,CASRTEWGASYEQYF
.,.,TRBV9,TRBJ1-4,TGTGCCAGCAGCGAGGGCGGGAATGAAAAACTGTTTTTT,CASSEGGNEKLFF
.,.,TRBV4-1,TRBJ2-2,TGCGCCAGCAGCCAAGTGGCAAGCGGAGGCACCGGGGAGCTGTTTTTT,CASSQVASGGTGELFF
.,.,TRBV7-8,TRBJ2-4,TGTGCCAGCAGCTTAGGTGGAGGGGGGAAAAACATTCAGTACTTC,CASSLGGGGKNIQYF
.,.,TRBV11-2,TRBJ2-7,TGTGCCAGCAGCTTGGGGGCGGGAGAGGTTTACGAGCAGTACTTC,CASSLGAGEVYEQYF
.,.,TRBV9,TRBJ2-7,TGTGCCAGCGGCAGGGACTCCTCCTACGAGCAGTACTTC,CASGRDSSYEQYF
.,.,TRBV5-4,TRBJ2-5,TGTGCCAGCAGCTTGCCAGCGTACCAAGAGACCCAGTACTTC,CASSLPAYQETQYF
.,.,TRBV10-2,TRBJ2-7,TGCGCCAGCAGTGAGAGACAGATCTACGAGCAGTACTTC,CASSERQIYEQYF
.,.,TRBV29-1,TRBJ2-3,TGCAGTCACCTTGACGCAGATACGCAGTATTTT,CSHLDADTQYF
.,.,TRBV27,TRBJ2-3,TGTGCCACCCAACGACTAGGGAAGAGCACAGATACGCAGTATTTT,CATQRLGKSTDTQYF
.,.,TRBV10-3,TRBJ1-4,TGTGCCATCAGTGAGTCGAATCAGCTAAATGAAAAACTGTTTTTT,CAISESNQLNEKLFF
.,.,TRBV29-1,TRBJ1-2,TGCAGCGTTGAGGTCTTGTTCGGGGGCGCTAACTATGGCTACACCTTC,CSVEVLFGGANYGYTF
.,.,TRBV27,TRBJ2-5,TGTGCCAGCAGTTTAATCCCCGGCTACGTACAAGAGACCCAGTACTTC,CASSLIPGYVQETQYF
.,.,TRBV10-3,TRBJ2-7,TGTGCCATCAGTGATGACCCCGCCTACGAGCAGTACTTC,CAISDDPAYEQYF
TRBD2,.,TRBV11-1,TRBJ2-1,TGTGCCAGCAGCACCCGGACTAGCGGGAATTACAATGAGCAGTTCTTC,CASSTRTSGNYNEQFF
.,.,TRBV7-8,TRBJ1-1,TGTGCCAGCAGCTTAGAAGGGAATCAGGTCACTGAAGCTTTCTTT,CASSLEGNQVTEAFF